This T cell receptor (beta chain) came from a study of early T cells in non-severe SARS-CoV-2 infection. Study background: Chains were unpaired, as sequencing was done on bulk RNA from unsorted whole blood.

Study-level findings and limits: The VDJdb matching leaned toward anti-spike CD8 responses and overlooked private and CD4 specificities.

This clonotype was detected a few times. Its antigen is unknown. Individual cDNA molecules were tagged with unique molecular identifiers, the study reported. TCRdb re-called the 5' RACE reads with MiXCR, one entry per CDR3 protein. Of 95,000 to 150,000 distinct CDR3 sequences in the sample, 15% were seen once. V lost 6 bases to trimming and J lost 7 bases, with 16 bases between them. Germline V gene sequence: CDR1 LGHDT, CDR2 YNNKEL (reference sequence). This CDR3 is built from 14 residues. The rearrangement uses TRBV3-1 and TRBJ1-5; D perhaps matches TRBD1 (6 bases). The receptor was isolated from an adult who was a healthcare worker with PCR-confirmed SARS-CoV-2 infection or an uninfected control (not recorded which). The sequenced sample was whole blood. The CDR3 protein is CASSLTGAGQPQHF. For the CDR3, the DNA is TGTGCCAGCAGTCTGACAGGAGCCGGGCAGCCCCAGCATTTT.